The rows below give T cell receptor beta chains drawn from one sample of a study of blood T cell repertoires in COVID-19. TCRdb keeps only in-frame clones here, not all; method: immunoSEQ multiplex PCR. The sample lists nearly 200,000 clones, about 86% occurring once. Source material: peripheral blood. The source of these receptors is a woman in her 70s with acute or convalescent COVID-19. Both conserved end residues are part of each CDR3. The order of the fields is J gene, clone size, D gene, V gene, CDR3 DNA, CDR3 protein. D genes are given only for firm matches. Where a row states a size, it is once, few, many or the class of an expanded clone; other rows omit it.

J gene: TRBJ1-2; clone size: NA; D gene: NA; V gene: TRBV19; CDR3 DNA: TGTGCCAGTAGTCCGGACAGTTATGTCTATGGCTACACCTTC; CDR3 protein: CASSPDSYVYGYTF
J gene: TRBJ2-2; clone size: NA; D gene: TRBD1; V gene: TRBV29-1; CDR3 DNA: TGCAGCGCGGACAGGGTTAACACCGGGGAGCTGTTTTTT; CDR3 protein: CSADRVNTGELFF
J gene: TRBJ2-1; clone size: NA; D gene: NA; V gene: TRBV7-6; CDR3 DNA: TGTGCCAGCAGCACAGGGGTTCAGGGGAGGAATGAGCAGTTCTTC; CDR3 protein: CASSTGVQGRNEQFF
J gene: TRBJ2-3; clone size: few; D gene: TRBD2; V gene: TRBV2; CDR3 DNA: TGTGCCAGCAGCATCCTAGCGGGGAGCACAGATACGCAGTATTTT; CDR3 protein: CASSILAGSTDTQYF
J gene: TRBJ2-7; clone size: NA; D gene: NA; V gene: TRBV7-2; CDR3 DNA: TGTGCCAGCAGCTTACGGGAAGAGATCGAGCAGTACTTC; CDR3 protein: CASSLREEIEQYF
J gene: TRBJ2-5; clone size: once; D gene: TRBD2; V gene: TRBV5-1; CDR3 DNA: TGCGCCAGCAGCTTGTCCCAACTAGCGGGAGGAGGTATAGAGACCCAGTACTTC; CDR3 protein: CASSLSQLAGGGIETQYF
J gene: TRBJ2-7; clone size: NA; D gene: TRBD2; V gene: TRBV5-1; CDR3 DNA: TGCGCCAGCAGCTGGGGGCGGGGGGTCCCAAAAGGCGAGCAGTACTTC; CDR3 protein: CASSWGRGVPKGEQYF
J gene: TRBJ2-7; clone size: NA; D gene: NA; V gene: TRBV6-2/TRBV6-3; CDR3 DNA: TGTGCCAGCAGCAGAGGGAGCTCCTACGAGCAGTACTTC; CDR3 protein: CASSRGSSYEQYF
J gene: TRBJ1-3; clone size: NA; D gene: NA; V gene: TRBV28; CDR3 DNA: TGTGCCAGCAGACCCCCGTCGCTCGGAGGAGGAAACACCATATATTTT; CDR3 protein: CASRPPSLGGGNTIYF
J gene: TRBJ2-2; clone size: few; D gene: TRBD1; V gene: TRBV7-6; CDR3 DNA: TGTGCCAGCAGCTCGACAGGGGGCAACACCGGGGAGCTGTTTTTT; CDR3 protein: CASSSTGGNTGELFF
J gene: TRBJ1-4; clone size: once; D gene: NA; V gene: TRBV5-6; CDR3 DNA: TGTGCCAGCAGCTTTAACGGAGCCCAGCTTTTT; CDR3 protein: CASSFNGAQLF
J gene: TRBJ1-6; clone size: NA; D gene: TRBD1; V gene: TRBV9; CDR3 DNA: TGTGCCAGCAGCGTAGAGGACAGGGTTTGGTCACCCCTCCACTTT; CDR3 protein: CASSVEDRVWSPLHF
J gene: TRBJ2-7; clone size: NA; D gene: TRBD1; V gene: TRBV24-1; CDR3 DNA: TGTGCCACCAGTCGAACCGGGACAGGGCGTTCCGAGCAGTACTTC; CDR3 protein: CATSRTGTGRSEQYF
J gene: TRBJ2-2; clone size: NA; D gene: TRBD1; V gene: TRBV15; CDR3 DNA: TGTGCCACCAGCAGTGGGGACAGGGGATCCGGGGAGCTGTTTTTT; CDR3 protein: CATSSGDRGSGELFF
J gene: TRBJ1-2; clone size: NA; D gene: NA; V gene: TRBV5-4; CDR3 DNA: TGTGCCAGCAGCCTCCGGGGGAGTCCTGGCTACACCTTC; CDR3 protein: CASSLRGSPGYTF
J gene: TRBJ2-7; clone size: NA; D gene: NA; V gene: TRBV3-1/TRBV3-2; CDR3 DNA: TGTGCCAGCAGCCTCCAACTAACCGAGCAGTACTTC; CDR3 protein: CASSLQLTEQYF
J gene: TRBJ1-1; clone size: once; D gene: NA; V gene: TRBV29-1; CDR3 DNA: TGCAGCGTTGACGACAGGCAAAACACTGAAGCTTTCTTT; CDR3 protein: CSVDDRQNTEAFF
J gene: TRBJ2-5; clone size: NA; D gene: NA; V gene: TRBV5-1; CDR3 DNA: TGCGCCAGCAGCTTCCAGGGTCAAGAGACCCAGTACTTC; CDR3 protein: CASSFQGQETQYF
J gene: TRBJ2-7; clone size: NA; D gene: TRBD2; V gene: TRBV7-2; CDR3 DNA: TGTGCCAGCAGCTCACTAGCGGGACCATCGGGGGAGCAGTACTTC; CDR3 protein: CASSSLAGPSGEQYF
J gene: TRBJ2-7; clone size: few; D gene: NA; V gene: TRBV5-4; CDR3 DNA: TGTGCCAGCAGCTTGGTAGTAGCCTCTTTTTCCGAGCAGTACTTC; CDR3 protein: CASSLVVASFSEQYF
J gene: TRBJ1-6; clone size: NA; D gene: TRBD1; V gene: TRBV5-4; CDR3 DNA: TGTGCCAGCAGCTTGGACCCGGGACAGGACGGATCACCCCTCCACTTT; CDR3 protein: CASSLDPGQDGSPLHF
J gene: TRBJ1-1; clone size: NA; D gene: NA; V gene: TRBV5-8; CDR3 DNA: TGTGCCAGCAGCTTGGTACCTAGAGCTTTCTTT; CDR3 protein: CASSLVPRAFF
J gene: TRBJ2-1; clone size: NA; D gene: TRBD1; V gene: TRBV5-8; CDR3 DNA: TGTGCCAGCAGCCCTGGACAGGGCTCCTACAATGAGCAGTTCTTC; CDR3 protein: CASSPGQGSYNEQFF
J gene: TRBJ2-1; clone size: NA; D gene: NA; V gene: TRBV5-5; CDR3 DNA: TGTGCCAGCAGCCCAGACAATGAGCAGTTCTTC; CDR3 protein: CASSPDNEQFF
J gene: TRBJ2-5; clone size: NA; D gene: NA; V gene: TRBV6-1; CDR3 DNA: TGTGCCAGCAGTGAACAGGGCCAAGAGACCCAGTACTTC; CDR3 protein: CASSEQGQETQYF
J gene: TRBJ1-5; clone size: NA; D gene: TRBD1; V gene: TRBV18; CDR3 DNA: TGTGCCAGCTCACCTCCGGGACAGGGCAATCAGCCCCAGCATTTT; CDR3 protein: CASSPPGQGNQPQHF
J gene: TRBJ1-1; clone size: NA; D gene: TRBD1; V gene: TRBV6-2/TRBV6-3; CDR3 DNA: TGTGCCAGCAGTTACTGGGGACAGAAGAACACTGAAGCTTTCTTT; CDR3 protein: CASSYWGQKNTEAFF
J gene: TRBJ1-1; clone size: NA; D gene: NA; V gene: TRBV27; CDR3 DNA: TGTGCCAGCAGTAAACTTCGGGACACTCCCCGGGGGGACACTGAAGCTTTCTTT; CDR3 protein: CASSKLRDTPRGDTEAFF